The 5 T cell receptor beta chains given below trace back to one sample, sequenced in a study of blood T cell repertoires in COVID-19. Sequencing used immunoSEQ multiplex PCR; TCRdb keeps in-frame clones, though not all of them. The table shows some 140,000 clones, with roughly four fifths occurring only once. Sequenced input: peripheral blood. The receptors come from a human donor in a cohort sampled during active COVID-19.

This clone occurred once. The V call is TRBV27, the J call TRBJ1-6; D may be TRBD1 (6 bases). Germline V gives CDR1 MNHEY, CDR2 SMNVEV (reference sequence). This CDR3 is 15 amino acids long. The germline V and J ends were trimmed by 1 base and 7 bases, with 11 bases remaining between them. The CDR3 nucleotides are TGTGCCAGCAGTTTATATGGGGGCTCGAATTCACCCCTCCACTTT. As protein: CASSLYGGSNSPLHF.

Only a few counts were recorded for this clone. The chain carries TRBV5-8 and TRBJ2-1; TRBD2 might be the D (6 bases). CDR3 length: 15 residues. Trimming cost V 4 bases and J 4 bases, with 15 bases left between them. Per germline, CDR1 SGHTS and CDR2 YDEGEE. The CDR3 coding sequence is TGTGCCAGCAGCCCGATAGGAGGGTTATACAATGAGCAGTTCTTC. It translates to CASSPIGGLYNEQFF.

This chain links TRBV29-1 with TRBJ1-1, with 7 bases identical to TRBD1. The J segment lost 2 bases and the V segment lost 6 bases, leaving 3 bases of the junction unmatched. CDR3 length: 12 amino acids. CDR1 is SQVTM, CDR2 ANQGSEA, per germline. The CDR3 here is CSVRQGNTEAFF. As DNA, the CDR3 is TGCAGCGTCCGACAGGGAAACACTGAAGCTTTCTTT.

The chain uses TRBV7-3 and TRBJ2-3, with D maybe TRBD1 (6 bases). V shed 5 bases and J shed 8 bases, with 17 bases lying between them. This CDR3 contains 14 residues. From germline, CDR1 is SGHTA and CDR2 FQGTGA. CDR3 in DNA: TGTGCCAGCAGCCCAGGGGCCCAATCAGCTACGCAGTATTTT. As protein: CASSPGAQSATQYF.

The chain's CDR3 is CASSTRPADEQFF. CDR3 DNA: TGTGCCAGCAGCACTCGTCCTGCTGATGAGCAGTTCTTC. The rearrangement uses TRBV9 and TRBJ2-1; no clear D. Germline V gene data show CDR1 as SGDLS and CDR2 as YYNGEE. This CDR3 is built from 13 residues. Trimming cost V 4 bases and J 8 bases, with 13 bases left between them.